Listed below are T cell receptor beta chains from one sample, sequenced in a study of blood T cells in healthy people across ages. TCRdb reprocessed the 5' RACE reads via MiXCR and lists one record per CDR3 protein. The repertoire includes about 1.7 million distinct CDR3 sequences, approximately 28% of them detected once, and 7% to 9% sits in the top ten. The sample consisted of blood. These receptors were taken from a woman aged 25 to 39 in good health. Each CDR3 is given with its conserved first and last residue. The D gene is left open where the match is weak. Clone size is given for some rows only: seen once, a few or many times, or a class if the clone is expanded.

V	J	D	size	CDR3	DNA
TRBV2	TRBJ1-1	-	-	CASSDRGRTEAFF	TGTGCCAGCAGTGATCGGGGTAGGACTGAAGCTTTCTTT
TRBV12-3/TRBV12-4	TRBJ2-4	TRBD2	many	CASSFNVGGLAKNIQYF	TGTGCCAGCAGTTTTAACGTTGGTGGACTAGCGAAAAACATTCAGTACTTC
TRBV6-1	TRBJ2-7	-	few	CASTNGPRGDEQYF	TGTGCCAGCACCAACGGGCCAAGGGGCGACGAGCAGTACTTC
TRBV5-1	TRBJ1-5	-	few	CASSLGGFDQPQHF	TGCGCCAGCAGCTTGGGGGGGTTCGATCAGCCCCAGCATTTT
TRBV3-1	TRBJ2-5	-	-	CASSQSFSQETQYF	TGTGCCAGCAGCCAATCGTTCTCTCAAGAGACCCAGTACTTC
TRBV5-5	TRBJ2-1	TRBD2	few	CASSFPGGSLANEQFF	TGTGCCAGCAGCTTCCCTGGCGGGAGTCTAGCAAATGAGCAGTTCTTC
TRBV12-3/TRBV12-4	TRBJ2-1	-	many	CASSISSYNEQFF	TGTGCCAGCAGTATCTCTAGCTACAATGAGCAGTTCTTC
TRBV29-1	TRBJ2-1	TRBD2	many	CSVVVSSTGLAPSSYNEQFF	TGCAGCGTTGTAGTATCGAGCACCGGACTAGCGCCTAGCTCCTACAATGAGCAGTTCTTC
TRBV5-5	TRBJ2-5	-	-	CASSPLRGTYQETQYF	TGTGCCAGCAGCCCCCTTCGGGGAACTTACCAAGAGACCCAGTACTTC
TRBV6-5	TRBJ1-3	-	-	CASSYSRVRNGNTIYF	TGTGCCAGCAGTTACTCCCGGGTTCGGAACGGAAACACCATATATTTT
TRBV15	TRBJ2-3	-	few	CATSRDRDSMGDTQYF	TGTGCCACCAGCAGAGATCGGGACTCCATGGGGGATACGCAGTATTTT
TRBV10-3	TRBJ2-3	TRBD2	-	CAIRRASGTDTQYF	TGTGCCATCAGGAGGGCTAGCGGGACCGATACGCAGTATTTT
TRBV6-6	TRBJ2-7	TRBD1	-	CTSRPDRGQDSYEQYF	TGTACCAGCAGACCCGACAGGGGTCAAGACTCCTACGAGCAGTACTTC
TRBV29-1	TRBJ2-2	TRBD2	few	CSVGGTSNTGERFF	TGCAGCGTTGGAGGGACTAGCAACACCGGGGAGCGGTTTTTT
TRBV5-4	TRBJ2-1	-	many	CASSLTGTEQFF	TGTGCCAGCAGCTTGACCGGGACTGAGCAGTTCTTC
TRBV29-1	TRBJ2-7	-	many	CSTTPYRVGYEQYF	TGCAGCACCACACCTTACAGGGTAGGCTACGAGCAGTACTTC
TRBV7-9	TRBJ2-3	TRBD2	-	CASSSTSGRSPDTQYF	TGTGCCAGCAGCTCGACTAGCGGGAGGAGCCCAGATACGCAGTATTTT
TRBV9	TRBJ1-5	-	few	CASSVGGHNQPQHF	TGTGCCAGCAGCGTGGGAGGGCACAATCAGCCCCAGCATTTT
TRBV6-5	TRBJ2-1	TRBD2	-	CASSYRLTSGSYNEQFF	TGTGCCAGCAGTTACCGCTTGACTAGCGGCTCCTACAATGAGCAGTTCTTC
TRBV12-3/TRBV12-4	TRBJ2-3	TRBD2	few	CASSFRRGAGDTQYF	TGTGCCAGCAGTTTCCGGCGGGGGGCCGGGGATACGCAGTATTTT
TRBV7-2	TRBJ1-2	-	many	CASSAAIRGTGGYTF	TGTGCCAGCAGCGCCGCCATTAGGGGGACGGGTGGCTACACCTTC
TRBV4-1	TRBJ1-4	-	few	CASSHPSAVQYEKLFF	TGCGCCAGCAGCCATCCTTCAGCGGTGCAGTATGAAAAACTGTTTTTT
TRBV29-1	TRBJ2-1	-	few	CSVEDQGGLYGNEQFF	TGCAGCGTTGAAGATCAGGGGGGACTCTACGGCAATGAGCAGTTCTTC
TRBV2	TRBJ2-5	TRBD2	few	CASPPAGKQETQYF	TGTGCCAGCCCGCCAGCGGGGAAACAAGAGACCCAGTACTTC
TRBV20-1	TRBJ2-1	TRBD2	few	CSAERGGLNEQFF	TGCAGTGCTGAGCGGGGGGGCCTCAATGAGCAGTTCTTC
TRBV28	TRBJ2-1	TRBD2	-	CASSPARLAQDNEQFF	TGTGCCAGCAGCCCCGCCCGACTAGCGCAAGACAATGAGCAGTTCTTC
TRBV9	TRBJ2-7	-	many	CASSARPYYEQYF	TGTGCCAGCAGCGCCCGACCGTACTACGAGCAGTACTTC
TRBV7-3	TRBJ2-3	TRBD1	-	CASSLTGQGGLDTQYF	TGTGCCAGCAGCTTAACGGGACAGGGCGGATTGGATACGCAGTATTTT
TRBV20-1	TRBJ2-1	-	many	CSARDRSGGYNEQFF	TGCAGTGCTAGAGATCGATCCGGGGGCTACAATGAGCAGTTCTTC
TRBV2	TRBJ2-2	TRBD1	-	CASSRGRGQGTGELFF	TGTGCCAGCAGCAGGGGGCGCGGGCAGGGCACCGGGGAGCTGTTTTTT
TRBV25-1	TRBJ1-5	TRBD1	-	CASSEGTGTGGLSNQPQHF	TGTGCCAGCAGTGAGGGTACCGGGACAGGGGGCCTTAGCAATCAGCCCCAGCATTTT
TRBV7-2	TRBJ2-4	-	-	CASSKLSANRPRDKNIQYF	TGTGCCAGCAGCAAACTTAGCGCGAACAGACCTCGAGACAAAAACATTCAGTACTTC
TRBV12-3/TRBV12-4	TRBJ2-1	TRBD1	once	CVSSPGTAYNEQFF	TGTGTCAGCTCCCCCGGGACAGCCTACAATGAGCAGTTCTTC
TRBV7-6	TRBJ2-7	TRBD2	many	CASSESSGGAYEQYF	TGTGCCAGCAGCGAGTCTAGCGGGGGGGCCTACGAGCAGTACTTC
TRBV7-2	TRBJ2-1	TRBD1	-	CASSGQGAFGEQFF	TGTGCCAGCAGTGGACAGGGGGCGTTCGGGGAGCAGTTCTTC
TRBV9	TRBJ2-1	-	few	CASSPSGGIYNEQFF	TGTGCCAGCAGCCCCTCGGGCGGCATTTACAATGAGCAGTTCTTC
TRBV3-1	TRBJ1-1	-	-	CASSLPGTAKEAFF	TGTGCCAGCAGCCTCCCAGGGACGGCTAAGGAAGCTTTCTTT
TRBV11-2	TRBJ2-1	-	-	CASSTTRGGSYEQFF	TGTGCCAGCAGCACAACTAGAGGAGGATCCTACGAGCAGTTCTTC
TRBV7-9	TRBJ2-1	-	many	CASRVTGPDYNEQFF	TGTGCCAGCAGGGTTACTGGCCCGGATTACAATGAGCAGTTCTTC
TRBV20-1	TRBJ2-1	-	many	CSARIEHRYNEQFF	TGCAGTGCTAGGATAGAGCATAGGTACAATGAGCAGTTCTTC
TRBV5-1	TRBJ2-1	TRBD1	once	CASSSGQGSYNEQCF	TGCGCCAGCAGCTCGGGACAGGGCTCCTACAATGAGCAGTGCTTC
TRBV6-5	TRBJ1-6	TRBD1	-	CASSTTNRGADSPLHF	TGTGCCAGCAGTACAACAAACAGGGGAGCGGATTCACCCCTCCACTTT
TRBV5-1	TRBJ2-1	TRBD2	-	CASSLTSGVNNEQFF	TGCGCCAGCAGCTTGACTAGCGGGGTGAACAATGAGCAGTTCTTC
TRBV19	TRBJ1-4	-	-	CASSLSGMRKLFF	TGTGCCAGTAGTTTATCAGGGATGAGGAAACTGTTTTTT
TRBV6-6	TRBJ2-7	-	-	CAGSYGDSYEQYF	TGTGCCGGCAGTTACGGAGATTCCTACGAGCAGTACTTC
TRBV5-1	TRBJ2-1	TRBD2	-	CASRLDGGTDGQFF	TGCGCCAGTAGGCTGGACGGGGGGACGGATGGGCAGTTCTTC
TRBV18	TRBJ2-5	TRBD2	-	CASSILASGETQYF	TGTGCCAGCTCGATACTAGCGTCGGGAGAGACCCAGTACTTC
TRBV3-1	TRBJ1-4	-	-	CASSLGRGGTNEKLFF	TGTGCCAGCAGCCTAGGGCGAGGGGGAACTAATGAAAAACTGTTTTTT
TRBV12-3/TRBV12-4	TRBJ2-1	-	-	CASGSRARYNEQFF	TGTGCCAGCGGGTCGAGAGCCCGCTACAATGAGCAGTTCTTC
TRBV18	TRBJ2-3	TRBD1	-	CASTQGARTDTQYF	TGTGCTAGCACCCAGGGGGCGAGGACAGATACGCAGTATTTT
TRBV29-1	TRBJ1-1	TRBD1	few	CSVVDQTGTREAFF	TGCAGCGTTGTGGACCAGACAGGGACCCGTGAAGCTTTCTTT
TRBV20-1	TRBJ2-1	TRBD2	-	CSAETGLAGALSYNEQFF	TGCAGTGCCGAGACGGGACTAGCGGGAGCGCTTTCCTACAATGAGCAGTTCTTC
TRBV5-1	TRBJ2-5	TRBD2	-	CASSPPGTSGGETQYF	TGCGCCAGCAGCCCCCCCGGGACTAGCGGAGGAGAAACCCAGTACTTC
TRBV9	TRBJ1-6	-	many	CASSAAEGGWNNSPLHF	TGTGCCAGCAGCGCTGCCGAAGGCGGGTGGAATAATTCACCCCTCCACTTT